The 9 T cell receptor beta chains given below trace back to one sample, sequenced in a study of graft-versus-host responses after intestinal transplantation (dated by TCRdb to 2020 to 2022). Library creation used the immunoSEQ multiplex PCR assay. Here the immuneACCESS table is served through TCRdb, limited to in-frame sequences with V and J called. Missing clones are a known gap in these copies; in checked studies unresolved V genes cover under half, and the rest lacks a known reason. Here the sample has more than 9,000 clones; over 90% occur a single time. More than 15% of the sample rests with the top ten. Source: bone marrow, taken about 520 days after intestinal transplantation. The receptors here all came from a human patient who received an intestinal transplant, so some T cells may come from the graft donor.

V is TRBV25-1 and J is TRBJ1-3, with 7 bases identical to TRBD1. Unmatched junction bases numbered 6, after V lost 3 bases and J lost 4 bases. The V gene's germline CDR1 is MGHDK and CDR2 SYGVNS. The CDR3 is 15 residues long. CDR3 nucleotide sequence: TGTGCCAGCAGTGATCGAACAGGGGTCGGAAACACCATATATTTT. Residues: CASSDRTGVGNTIYF. Together with reference TRBV25-1 and TRBJ1-3, the CDR3 gives the full variable domain: EADIYQTPRYLVIGTGKKITLECSQTMGHDKMYWYQQDPGMELHLIHYSYGVNSTEKGDLSSESTVSRIRTEHFPLTLESARPSHTSQYLCASSDRTGVGNTIYFGEGSWLTVV.

The V call is TRBV18, the J call TRBJ2-1; 7 bases match TRBD2. The CDR3 covers 15 residues. The trim removed 6 bases at V and 8 bases at J, leaving 13 bases unmatched. The germline V gene has CDR1 KGHSH and CDR2 LQKENI. The CDR3 sequence: CASSAYREVVDEQFF. DNA for the CDR3: TGTGCCAGCTCCGCTTACCGGGAGGTTGTCGATGAGCAGTTCTTC.

This clone appeared a single time. This chain joins TRBV7-9 and TRBJ2-7; D is unclear. Germline CDR1 SEHNR, CDR2 FQNEAQ (reference sequence). The CDR3 has 11 amino acids. Trimming shortened V by 2 bases and J by 6 bases, and 5 bases separated the two germline ends. CDR3 nucleotide sequence: TGTGCCAGCAGCTTACCCGGCGAGCAGTACTTC. Its translation is CASSLPGEQYF.

This chain joins TRBV5-1 and TRBJ2-5, with D hard to call. The length of the CDR3 is 15 residues. Germline CDR1 SGHRS, CDR2 YFSETQ. V was pared by 1 base and J by 3 bases, with 13 bases between. The CDR3 DNA reads TGCGCCAGCAGCTTGTTGGAGAACTCAAAAGAGACCCAGTACTTC. Translating gives CASSLLENSKETQYF.

J is TRBJ2-1 and V is TRBV2, with 10 bases lining up with TRBD1. This CDR3 spans 16 amino acids. Germline V gene data show CDR1 as SNHLY and CDR2 as FYNNEI. Trimming took 5 bases from V and 1 from J; bases not matched to a gene: 5. The CDR3 region is CASSPGQGLSYNEQFF. In DNA form, the CDR3 reads TGTGCCAGCAGTCCGGGACAGGGGCTTTCCTACAATGAGCAGTTCTTC.

This rearrangement joins TRBV27 to TRBJ1-1; D call uncertain. Germline V gene lookup returns CDR1 MNHEY and CDR2 SMNVEV (reference sequence). The CDR3 sequence is 13 residues long. Trimming stripped 5 bases from V and 4 bases from J, with 11 bases between. The CDR3 spells CASSPSRGTEAFF. DNA of the CDR3: TGTGCCAGCAGTCCCTCTCGGGGCACTGAAGCTTTCTTT.

This chain connects TRBV5-5 to TRBJ1-4; the D gene is possibly TRBD1 (5 bases). Trimming stripped 1 base from V and 7 bases from J, with 5 bases between. Looked up from germline, CDR1 is SGHKS and CDR2 is YYEKEE (reference sequence). The CDR3 loop spans 12 amino acids. The CDR3 DNA is TGTGCCAGCAGCTTGAGGGGTGAAAAACTGTTTTTT. The encoded protein is CASSLRGEKLFF. Combining the CDR3 with reference TRBV5-5 and TRBJ1-4 gives the whole variable domain DAGVTQSPTHLIKTRGQQVTLRCSPISGHKSVSWYQQVLGQGPQFIFQYYEKEERGRGNFPDRFSARQFPNYSSELNVNALLLGDSALYLCASSLRGEKLFFGSGTQLSVL.

This clone showed up just once. The chain has TRBV7-9 and TRBJ2-7; 8 positions match TRBD1. Trimming at V came to 3 bases and at J to 4 bases, leaving 8 bases not matched to a gene. CDR3 length: 15 amino acids. Germline CDR1 is SEHNR and CDR2 is FQNEAQ (reference sequence). The CDR3: CASSFSRTGKYEQYF. The CDR3 nucleotides are TGTGCCAGCAGCTTCAGTCGGACAGGGAAGTACGAGCAGTACTTC.

J is TRBJ2-5 and V is TRBV4-3; D uncertain. The length of the CDR3 is 12 residues. V was shortened by 3 bases and J by 5 bases, with 7 bases between the two germline ends. Germline CDR1 LGHNA, CDR2 YSLEER. The CDR3 DNA sequence: TGCGCCAGCAGCCACGCTGGCGAGACCCAGTACTTC. It yields the protein CASSHAGETQYF.